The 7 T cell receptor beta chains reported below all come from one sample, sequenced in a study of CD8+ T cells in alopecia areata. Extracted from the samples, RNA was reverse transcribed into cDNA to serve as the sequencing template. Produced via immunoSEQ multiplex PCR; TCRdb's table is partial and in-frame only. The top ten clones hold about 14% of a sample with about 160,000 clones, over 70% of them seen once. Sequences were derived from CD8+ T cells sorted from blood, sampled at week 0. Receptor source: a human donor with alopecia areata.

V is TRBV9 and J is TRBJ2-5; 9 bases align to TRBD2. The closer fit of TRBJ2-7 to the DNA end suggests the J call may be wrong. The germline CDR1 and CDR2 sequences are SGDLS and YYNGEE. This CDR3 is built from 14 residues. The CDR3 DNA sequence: TGTGCCAGCAGCATTAGCGGGAGCTCCTACGAGCAGTACTTC. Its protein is CASSISGSSYEQYF.

The chain's CDR3 is CASSLAGYEQYF. In DNA form, the CDR3 reads TGCGCCAGCAGCCTAGCGGGGTACGAGCAGTACTTC. The chain recombines TRBV4-1 with TRBJ2-7; 8 bases fit TRBD2. The CDR3 consists of 12 residues. The V and J ends lost 4 bases and 4 bases, in that order; junction bases with no gene match: 0. Germline V gene lookup returns CDR1 MGHRA and CDR2 YSYEKL.

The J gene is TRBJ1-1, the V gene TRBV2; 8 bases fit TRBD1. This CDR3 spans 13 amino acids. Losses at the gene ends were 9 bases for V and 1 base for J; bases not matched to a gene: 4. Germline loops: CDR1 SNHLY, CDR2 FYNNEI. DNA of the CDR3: TGTGCCAGAATGGGACAGGAGAACACTGAAGCTTTCTTT. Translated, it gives CARMGQENTEAFF.

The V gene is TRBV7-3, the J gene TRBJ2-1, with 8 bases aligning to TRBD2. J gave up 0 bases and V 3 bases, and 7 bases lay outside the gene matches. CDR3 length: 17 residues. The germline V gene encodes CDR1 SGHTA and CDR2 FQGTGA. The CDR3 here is CASSFGASGSSYNEQFF. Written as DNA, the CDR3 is TGTGCCAGCAGCTTTGGGGCTAGCGGGTCCTCCTACAATGAGCAGTTCTTC. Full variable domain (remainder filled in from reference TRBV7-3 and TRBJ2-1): GAGVSQTPSNKVTEKGKYVELRCDPISGHTALYWYRQSLGQGPEFLIYFQGTGAADDSGLPNDRFFAVRPEGSVSTLKIQRTERGDSAVYLCASSFGASGSSYNEQFFGPGTRLTVL.

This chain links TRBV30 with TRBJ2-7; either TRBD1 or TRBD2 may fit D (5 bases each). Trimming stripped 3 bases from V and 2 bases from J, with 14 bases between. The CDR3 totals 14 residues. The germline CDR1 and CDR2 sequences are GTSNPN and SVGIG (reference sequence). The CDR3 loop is CAWRFRDGPYEQYF. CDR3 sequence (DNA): TGTGCCTGGAGGTTCCGGGACGGCCCCTACGAGCAGTACTTC.

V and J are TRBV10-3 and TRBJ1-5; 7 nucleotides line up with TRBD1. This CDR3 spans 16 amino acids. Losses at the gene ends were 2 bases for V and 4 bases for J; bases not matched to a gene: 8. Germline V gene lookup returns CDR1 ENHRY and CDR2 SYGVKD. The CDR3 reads CAISEGQVGGNQPQHF. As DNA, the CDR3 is TGTGCCATCAGTGAGGGACAGGTCGGGGGTAATCAGCCCCAGCATTTT.

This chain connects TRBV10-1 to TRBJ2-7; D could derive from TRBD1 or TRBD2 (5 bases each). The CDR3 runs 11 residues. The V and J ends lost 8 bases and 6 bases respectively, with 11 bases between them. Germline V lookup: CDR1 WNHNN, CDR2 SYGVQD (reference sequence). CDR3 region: CASGTGAEQYF. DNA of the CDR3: TGCGCCAGCGGGACCGGGGCCGAGCAGTACTTC.